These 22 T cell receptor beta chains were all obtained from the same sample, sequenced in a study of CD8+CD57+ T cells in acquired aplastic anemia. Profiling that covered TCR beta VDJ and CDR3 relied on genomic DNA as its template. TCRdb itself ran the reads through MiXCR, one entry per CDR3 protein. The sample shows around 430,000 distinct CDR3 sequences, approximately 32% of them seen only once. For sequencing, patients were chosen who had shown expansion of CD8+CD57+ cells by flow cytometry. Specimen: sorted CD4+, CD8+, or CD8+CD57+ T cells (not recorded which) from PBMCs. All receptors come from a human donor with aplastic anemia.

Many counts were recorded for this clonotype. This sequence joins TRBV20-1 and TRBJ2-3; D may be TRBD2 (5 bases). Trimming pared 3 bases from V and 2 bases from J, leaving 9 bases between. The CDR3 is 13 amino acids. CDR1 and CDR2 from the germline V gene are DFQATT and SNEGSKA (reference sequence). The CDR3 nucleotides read TGCAGTGCTAGCGGGGATTCCACAGATACGCAGTATTTT. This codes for CSASGDSTDTQYF.

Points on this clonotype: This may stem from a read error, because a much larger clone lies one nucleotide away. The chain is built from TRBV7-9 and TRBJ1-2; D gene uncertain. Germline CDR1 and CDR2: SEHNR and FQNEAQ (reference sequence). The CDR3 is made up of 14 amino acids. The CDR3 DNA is TGTGCCGGCAGCTTAGTGGGCGAGAACTATGGCTACACCTTC. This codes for CAGSLVGENYGYTF. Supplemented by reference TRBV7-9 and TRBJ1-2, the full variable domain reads DTGVSQNPRHKITKRGQNVTFRCDPISEHNRLYWYRQTLGQGPEFLTYFQNEAQLEKSRLLSDRFSAERPKGSFSTLEIQRTEQGDSAMYLCAGSLVGENYGYTFGSGTRLTVV.

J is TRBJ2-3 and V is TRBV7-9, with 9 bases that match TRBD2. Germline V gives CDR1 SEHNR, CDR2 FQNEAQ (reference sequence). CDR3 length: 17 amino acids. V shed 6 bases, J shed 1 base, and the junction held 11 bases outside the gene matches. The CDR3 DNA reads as TGTGCCAGCAGTTCCGGGACTAGCAGGGCGGGCACAGATACGCAGTATTTT. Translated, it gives CASSSGTSRAGTDTQYF.

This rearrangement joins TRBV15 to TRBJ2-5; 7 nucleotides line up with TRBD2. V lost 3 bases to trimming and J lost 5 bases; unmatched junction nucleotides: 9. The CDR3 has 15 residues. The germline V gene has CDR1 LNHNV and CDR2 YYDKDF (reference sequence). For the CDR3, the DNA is TGTGCCACCAGCAGCGACCGATTGGGGGGGGAGACCCAGTACTTC. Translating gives CATSSDRLGGETQYF.

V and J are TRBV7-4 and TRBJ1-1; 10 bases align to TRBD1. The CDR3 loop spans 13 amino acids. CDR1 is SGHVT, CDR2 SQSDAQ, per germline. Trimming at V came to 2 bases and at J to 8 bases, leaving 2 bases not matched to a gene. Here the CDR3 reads CASSLPGQGEAFF. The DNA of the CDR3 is TGTGCCAGCAGCTTACCGGGACAGGGGGAAGCTTTCTTT.

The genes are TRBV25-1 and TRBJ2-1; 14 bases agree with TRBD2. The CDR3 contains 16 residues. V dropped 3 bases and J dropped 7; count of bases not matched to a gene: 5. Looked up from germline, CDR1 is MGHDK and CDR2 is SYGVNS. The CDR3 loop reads CASSDGTSGRWNEQFF. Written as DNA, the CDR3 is TGTGCCAGCAGTGATGGGACTAGCGGGAGATGGAATGAGCAGTTCTTC.

The CDR3 DNA is TGTGCCACCAGCAGGGGGGGGCCGGACGAGCAGTACTTC. Amino acids: CATSRGGPDEQYF. The chain has TRBV15 and TRBJ2-7; a possible D gene is TRBD2 (7 bases). V gave up 3 bases and J gave up 5 bases, with 11 bases separating them. Per the germline V gene, CDR1 is LNHNV and CDR2 is YYDKDF (reference sequence). The CDR3 has 13 residues.

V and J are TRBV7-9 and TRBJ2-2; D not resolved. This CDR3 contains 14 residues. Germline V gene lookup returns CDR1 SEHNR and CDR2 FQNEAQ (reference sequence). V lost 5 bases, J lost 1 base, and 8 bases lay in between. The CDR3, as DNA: TGTGCCAGCAGCCCGGCGCTGAACACCGGGGAGCTGTTTTTT. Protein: CASSPALNTGELFF.

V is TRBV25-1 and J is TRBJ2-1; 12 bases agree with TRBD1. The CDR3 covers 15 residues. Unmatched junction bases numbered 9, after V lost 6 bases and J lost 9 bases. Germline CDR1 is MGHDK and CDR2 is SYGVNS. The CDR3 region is CASRPPGTGGGEQFF. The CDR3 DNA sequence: TGTGCCAGCAGGCCCCCCGGGACAGGGGGCGGTGAGCAGTTCTTC.

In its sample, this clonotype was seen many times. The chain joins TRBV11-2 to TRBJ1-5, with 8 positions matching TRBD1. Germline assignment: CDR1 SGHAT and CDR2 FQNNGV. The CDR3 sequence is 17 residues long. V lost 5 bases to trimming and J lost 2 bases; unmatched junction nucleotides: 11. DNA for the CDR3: TGTGCCAGCAGCCCTCGGACAGGGAGTATTGGCAATCAGCCCCAGCATTTT. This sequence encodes CASSPRTGSIGNQPQHF. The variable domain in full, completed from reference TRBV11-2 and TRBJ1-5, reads EAGVAQSPRYKIIEKRQSVAFWCNPISGHATLYWYQQILGQGPKLLIQFQNNGVVDDSQLPKDRFSAERLKGVDSTLKIQPAKLEDSAVYLCASSPRTGSIGNQPQHFGDGTRLSIL.

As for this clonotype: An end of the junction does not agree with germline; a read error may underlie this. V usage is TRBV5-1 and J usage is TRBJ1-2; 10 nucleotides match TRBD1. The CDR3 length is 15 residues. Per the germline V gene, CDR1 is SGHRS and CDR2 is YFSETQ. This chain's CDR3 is CANSLGTGDHYGYTF. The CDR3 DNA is TGCGCCAACAGCTTGGGGACAGGGGATCACTATGGCTACACCTTC.

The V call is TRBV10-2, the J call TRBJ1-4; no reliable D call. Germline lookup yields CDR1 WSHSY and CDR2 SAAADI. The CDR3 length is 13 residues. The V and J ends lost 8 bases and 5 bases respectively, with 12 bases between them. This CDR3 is CASQPGANEKLFF. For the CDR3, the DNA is TGCGCCAGCCAGCCGGGAGCAAATGAAAAACTGTTTTTT.

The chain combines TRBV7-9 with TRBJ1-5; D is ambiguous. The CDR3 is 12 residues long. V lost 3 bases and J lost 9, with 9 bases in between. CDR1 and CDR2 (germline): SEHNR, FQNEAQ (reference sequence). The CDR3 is CASSFRRGPQHF. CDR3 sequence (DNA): TGTGCCAGCAGCTTCCGCCGGGGGCCCCAGCATTTT.

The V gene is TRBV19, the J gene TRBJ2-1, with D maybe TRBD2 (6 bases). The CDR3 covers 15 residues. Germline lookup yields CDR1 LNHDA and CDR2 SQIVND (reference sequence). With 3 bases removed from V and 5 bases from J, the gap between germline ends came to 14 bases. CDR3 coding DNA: TGTGCCAGTAGTATTATGGCGGGACGGCACAATGAGCAGTTCTTC. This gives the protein CASSIMAGRHNEQFF.

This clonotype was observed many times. Written as DNA, the CDR3 is TGCAGTGGTTCAGTGAACACTGAAGCTTTCTTT. As protein: CSGSVNTEAFF. The chain employs TRBV20-1 and TRBJ1-1, with unresolved D. The ends were cut back, 7 bases at V and 0 bases at J, with 6 bases in the middle. This CDR3 is built from 11 residues. CDR1 and CDR2 (germline): DFQATT, SNEGSKA (reference sequence).

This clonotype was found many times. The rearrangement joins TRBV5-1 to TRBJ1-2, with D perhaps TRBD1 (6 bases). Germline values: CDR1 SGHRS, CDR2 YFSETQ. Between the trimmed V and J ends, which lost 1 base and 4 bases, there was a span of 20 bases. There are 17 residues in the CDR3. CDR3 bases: TGCGCCAGCAGCTTGTATCCGAAGGACAGTGAGACCTATGGCTACACCTTC. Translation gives CASSLYPKDSETYGYTF.

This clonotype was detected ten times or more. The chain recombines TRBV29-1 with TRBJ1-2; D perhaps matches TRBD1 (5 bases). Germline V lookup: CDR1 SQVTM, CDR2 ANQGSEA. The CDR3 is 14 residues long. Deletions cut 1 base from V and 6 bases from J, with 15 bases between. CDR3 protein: CSVEGQRRGDGYTF. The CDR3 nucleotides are TGCAGCGTTGAAGGTCAGAGACGGGGCGATGGCTACACCTTC.

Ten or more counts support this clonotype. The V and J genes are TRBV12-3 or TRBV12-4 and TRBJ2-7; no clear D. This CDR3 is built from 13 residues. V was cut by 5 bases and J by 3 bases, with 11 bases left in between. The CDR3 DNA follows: TGTGCCAGCAGTCTGGACGAGGTCTACGAGCAGTACTTC. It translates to CASSLDEVYEQYF.

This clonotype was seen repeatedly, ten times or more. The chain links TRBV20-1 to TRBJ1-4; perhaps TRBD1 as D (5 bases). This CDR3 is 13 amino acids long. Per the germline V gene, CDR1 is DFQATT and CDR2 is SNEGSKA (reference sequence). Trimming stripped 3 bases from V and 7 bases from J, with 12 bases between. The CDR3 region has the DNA TGCAGTGCTAGTGGGACTACGGGTGAAAAACTGTTTTTT. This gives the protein CSASGTTGEKLFF.

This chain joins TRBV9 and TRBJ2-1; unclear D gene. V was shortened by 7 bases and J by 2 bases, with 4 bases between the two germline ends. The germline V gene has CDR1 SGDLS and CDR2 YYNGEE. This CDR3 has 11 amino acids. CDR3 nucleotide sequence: TGTGCCAGCGGGGCCTACAATGAGCAGTTCTTC. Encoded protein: CASGAYNEQFF.

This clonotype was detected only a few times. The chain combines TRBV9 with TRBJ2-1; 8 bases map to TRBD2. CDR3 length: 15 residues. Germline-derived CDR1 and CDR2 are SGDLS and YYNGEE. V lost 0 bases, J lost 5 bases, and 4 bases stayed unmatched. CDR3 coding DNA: TGTGCCAGCAGCGTAGGCCAGCGGGAGCACAATGAGCAGTTCTTC. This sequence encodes CASSVGQREHNEQFF.

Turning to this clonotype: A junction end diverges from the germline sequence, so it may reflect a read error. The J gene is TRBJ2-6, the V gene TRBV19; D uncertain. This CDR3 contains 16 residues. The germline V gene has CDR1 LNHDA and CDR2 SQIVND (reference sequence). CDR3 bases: TGTGCCAGTAGTATAGTTCCTATCTCTGGGGTCAACGTCCTGACTTTC. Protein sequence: CASSIVPISGVNVLTF.